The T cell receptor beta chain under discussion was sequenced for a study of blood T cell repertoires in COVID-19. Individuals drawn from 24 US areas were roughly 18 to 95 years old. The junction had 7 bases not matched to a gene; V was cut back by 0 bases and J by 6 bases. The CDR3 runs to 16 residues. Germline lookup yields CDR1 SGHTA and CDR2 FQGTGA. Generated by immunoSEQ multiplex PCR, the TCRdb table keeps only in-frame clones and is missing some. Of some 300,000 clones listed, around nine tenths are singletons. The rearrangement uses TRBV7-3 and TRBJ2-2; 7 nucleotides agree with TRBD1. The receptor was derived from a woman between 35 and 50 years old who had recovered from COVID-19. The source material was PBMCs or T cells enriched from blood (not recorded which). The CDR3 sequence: CASSLTNRGVPGELFF. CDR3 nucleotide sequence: TGTGCCAGCAGCTTAACAAACAGGGGCGTCCCCGGGGAGCTGTTTTTT. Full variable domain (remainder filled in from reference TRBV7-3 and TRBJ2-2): GAGVSQTPSNKVTEKGKYVELRCDPISGHTALYWYRQSLGQGPEFLIYFQGTGAADDSGLPNDRFFAVRPEGSVSTLKIQRTERGDSAVYLCASSLTNRGVPGELFFGEGSRLTVL.